This T cell receptor (beta chain) was recorded in a study of control samples from healthy donors and cancer patients. Clones were read by immunoSEQ multiplex PCR, and TCRdb kept only the in-frame ones, dropping some. The sample records tens of thousands of clones, 95% to 96% being singletons. The germline V gene encodes CDR1 SGHRS and CDR2 YFSETQ. V dropped 5 bases and J dropped 6; count of bases not matched to a gene: 10. This CDR3 contains 16 residues. V gene TRBV5-1 combines with J gene TRBJ1-4; 10 nucleotides match TRBD1. This TCR came from a young woman in good health. The sequencing sample was made of blood. The CDR3 bases are TGCGCCAGCAGATATGGGACAGGGGCTGGCGATGAAAAACTGTTTTTT. Encoded protein: CASRYGTGAGDEKLFF.